The 2 T cell receptor beta chains given below trace back to one sample, sequenced in a study of low-dose radiotherapy and immunotherapy resistance in tumors. TRAV- and TRBV-specific primers primed first-strand cDNA, covering alpha and beta chains. For amplifying TCRs, the PCR ran for 15 to 20 cycles with Phusion, which was used together with a constant-region primer and the adapter on the V primers. One entry per CDR3 protein results from TCRdb running MiXCR on the reads. The sample includes 64,000 or so distinct CDR3 sequences, less than 40% of them seen just once. The sample's time point: before trial treatment. This specimen was PBMCs, taken before treatment. These receptor sequences come from a female donor with ovarian cancer.

This clonotype was observed at least ten times. This rearrangement joins TRBV19 to TRBJ2-1; TRBD1 aligns across 9 bases. V dropped 5 bases and J dropped 3; count of bases not matched to a gene: 8. Germline CDR1 is LNHDA and CDR2 is SQIVND (reference sequence). The CDR3 loop spans 16 amino acids. CDR3 coding DNA: TGTGCCAGTAGTCATTGGGACAGGGTACTCTACAATGAGCAGTTCTTC. This codes for CASSHWDRVLYNEQFF.

This clonotype was seen many times. The rearrangement links TRBV5-1 to TRBJ2-5; perhaps TRBD1 as D (5 bases). The V end was cut by 4 bases, the J end by 4 bases, with 11 bases between. This CDR3 has 13 residues. The germline V gene has CDR1 SGHRS and CDR2 YFSETQ. The CDR3 sequence: CASSLRVLETQYF. The CDR3 DNA is TGCGCCAGCAGCCTCAGGGTTCTAGAGACCCAGTACTTC. The variable domain in full, with the rest retrieved from reference TRBV5-1 and TRBJ2-5, is KAGVTQTPRYLIKTRGQQVTLSCSPISGHRSVSWYQQTPGQGLQFLFEYFSETQRNKGNFPGRFSGRQFSNSRSEMNVSTLELGDSALYLCASSLRVLETQYFGPGTRLLVL.